This entry is about one T cell receptor (beta chain). Antigen unknown. Trimming cost V 3 bases and J 4 bases, with 12 bases left between them. CDR3 length: 14 amino acids. TCRdb keeps only in-frame clones here, not all; method: immunoSEQ multiplex PCR. The sample records about 200,000 clones, less than 95% being singletons. The sample belongs to a study of T cell responses to AZD1222 COVID-19 vaccine. The study, taken as a whole, reports: Targeting of unmutated variant regions was reportedly seen in nearly half of spike-specific TCRs. Spike-specific TCR breadth and depth went up after people got two AZD1222 doses. No repertoire was sampled before or during the peak T cell response, only after it.

Source: peripheral blood, taken 28 days after the second dose of the MenACWY control vaccine. The chain has TRBV6-7 and TRBJ1-2; D not certain. TRBV6-7 is filed as an ORF, its function uncertain. This TCR was recovered from an adult who received the MenACWY meningococcal vaccine as a control. CDR3 residues: CASSYRTSPYGYTF. The CDR3 DNA reads as TGTGCCAGCAGTTATAGGACGTCGCCCTATGGCTACACCTTC.